The 21 T cell receptor beta chains listed next were all sequenced from one sample in a study of T cells in Graves' hyperthyroidism and ophthalmopathy. The CDR3 regions of TCR beta were amplified from RNA transcripts. HTBI primers were used for first-round RT-PCR of the TCR CDR3. TCRdb passed the multiplex PCR reads through MiXCR, listing each CDR3 protein once. The table includes roughly 550,000 distinct CDR3 sequences, roughly 15% detected once. The specimen was blood. These receptors were taken from a woman aged 30 to 39 with Graves' ophthalmopathy.

This clonotype has a count of ten or more. The chain recombines TRBV7-2 with TRBJ2-7; D possibly corresponds to TRBD1 (5 bases). Germline V gives CDR1 SGHTA, CDR2 FQGNSA. The V end was cut by 3 bases, the J end by 4 bases, with 10 bases between. The CDR3 totals 13 residues. Here the CDR3 reads CASSLTVGYEQYF. The CDR3 nucleotides read TGTGCCAGCAGCTTGACAGTAGGGTACGAGCAGTACTTC.

This clonotype was detected ten times or more. The V gene is TRBV18, the J gene TRBJ2-3; D may match TRBD1 or TRBD2 (5 bases each). Trimming left V 6 bases short and J 4 bases short, with 14 bases between. The CDR3 runs to 14 residues. Germline values: CDR1 KGHSH, CDR2 LQKENI. CDR3 in DNA: TGTGCCAGCTCCCCGGGGCTATCTGCAGATACGCAGTATTTT. It encodes CASSPGLSADTQYF. The full variable domain, in which reference TRBV18 and TRBJ2-3 provide the parts outside the CDR3, is NAGVMQNPRHLVRRRGQEARLRCSPMKGHSHVYWYRQLPEEGLKFMVYLQKENIIDESGMPKERFSAEFPKEGPSILRIQQVVRGDSAAYFCASSPGLSADTQYFGPGTRLTVL.

This clonotype showed up many times. One end of the junction varies from germline; a read error may be responsible. This chain links TRBV2 with TRBJ1-6; D ambiguous. The CDR3 runs 16 residues. The germline V gene encodes CDR1 SNHLY and CDR2 FYNNEI. The CDR3 sequence: CASSEGLSSYNSPLHF. The CDR3, as DNA: TGTGCCAGCAGCGAAGGACTGAGCTCCTATAATTCACCCCTCCACTTT.

This clonotype was counted at least ten times. This chain uses TRBV28 with TRBJ2-7; possible D gene TRBD2, 6 bases. Trimming took off 3 bases at V and 3 bases at J, with 12 bases between the two ends. The CDR3 loop spans 14 amino acids. Germline CDR1 MDHEN, CDR2 SYDVKM. CDR3 sequence (DNA): TGTGCCAGCAGTTTTTTCGGAGGGATCTACGAGCAGTACTTC. It is translated as CASSFFGGIYEQYF.

This rearrangement joins TRBV7-2 to TRBJ2-2; 12 nucleotides agree with TRBD2. This CDR3 contains 19 residues. The V gene's germline CDR1 is SGHTA and CDR2 FQGNSA. With 2 bases clipped from V and 0 bases from J, the junction kept 7 bases outside the gene matches. CDR3 DNA sequence: TGTGCCAGCAGCTTATGGACTAGCGGGATGGTAGCGAACACCGGGGAGCTGTTTTTT. Protein: CASSLWTSGMVANTGELFF.

This clonotype occurred many times. The V call is TRBV6-1, the J call TRBJ1-2; 7 bases map to TRBD1. In germline, CDR1 is MNHNS, CDR2 SASEGT. V gave up 1 base and J gave up 4 bases; unmatched junction bases: 6. The CDR3 loop spans 15 amino acids. In DNA, the CDR3 is TGTGCCAGCAGTGAAGGAGGGACAGTCCTCTATGGCTACACCTTC. The encoded protein is CASSEGGTVLYGYTF.

This clonotype was seen only a few times. The J gene is TRBJ2-7, the V gene TRBV6-5; maybe TRBD2 (6 bases). The CDR3 has 12 amino acids. The V and J ends lost 2 bases and 6 bases respectively, with 8 bases between them. Germline CDR1 and CDR2: MNHEY and SVGAGI. The CDR3 spells CASSYAGLEQYF. DNA for the CDR3: TGTGCCAGCAGTTACGCGGGGCTCGAGCAGTACTTC.

This clonotype was counted many times. The rearrangement joins TRBV12-3 or TRBV12-4 to TRBJ2-1, with 14 bases identical to TRBD2. With V trimmed by 5 bases and J by 8 bases, 2 bases remained unmatched. The CDR3 spans 14 residues. The CDR3 is CASSGLAGGDEQFF. DNA for the CDR3: TGTGCCAGCAGTGGACTAGCGGGAGGCGATGAGCAGTTCTTC.

This clonotype occurred many times. V is TRBV18 and J is TRBJ1-2, with D uncertain. The germline V gene encodes CDR1 KGHSH and CDR2 LQKENI. CDR3 length: 13 residues. Trimming shortened V by 3 bases and J by 3 bases, and 8 bases separated the two germline ends. The chain's CDR3 is CASSPTKDYGYTF. The CDR3 region has the DNA TGTGCCAGCTCACCGACTAAGGACTATGGCTACACCTTC.

This clonotype was observed at least ten times. CDR3 DNA sequence: TGTGCCAGCAGCTTATTAGCGGGCGAGCAGTACTTC. Its translation is CASSLLAGEQYF. V is TRBV7-9 and J is TRBJ2-7; 7 bases map to TRBD2. The germline gives CDR1 SEHNR, CDR2 FQNEAQ (reference sequence). Germline trimming cut 2 bases from V and 6 bases from J; bases unmatched to any gene: 1. There are 12 residues in the CDR3.

This clonotype was observed a handful of times. The CDR3 protein is CSVEDVHRQGAENTEAFF. The CDR3 DNA reads TGCAGCGTTGAAGATGTCCACCGACAGGGGGCGGAAAACACTGAAGCTTTCTTT. The V call is TRBV29-1, the J call TRBJ1-1, with 10 bases lining up with TRBD1. In germline, CDR1 is SQVTM, CDR2 ANQGSEA. After removal of 0 bases from V and 2 bases from J, the junction contained 12 bases not matched to a gene. This CDR3 comprises 18 residues.

This clonotype was counted at least ten times. The chain is built from TRBV12-3 or TRBV12-4 and TRBJ2-1; 11 bases are a match to TRBD2. The CDR3 is 16 amino acids. The V gene end was trimmed by 6 bases and the J gene end by 0 bases; junction bases not matched to a gene: 4. DNA for the CDR3: TGTGCCAGCAGAGGAGGGACTAGCGGCTCCTACAATGAGCAGTTCTTC. Encoded protein: CASRGGTSGSYNEQFF.

This chain links TRBV6-1 with TRBJ2-7; D may correspond to TRBD1 or TRBD2 (6 bases each). The CDR3 totals 13 residues. The germline V gene encodes CDR1 MNHNS and CDR2 SASEGT. Deletions cut 5 bases from V and 4 bases from J, with 12 bases between. The CDR3 sequence is CASSHGGNYEQYF. DNA of the CDR3: TGTGCCAGCAGTCACGGGGGCAATTACGAGCAGTACTTC.

The V gene is TRBV5-4, the J gene TRBJ2-5; the match to TRBD2 covers 14 bases. The CDR3 contains 20 residues. After removal of 4 bases from V and 0 bases from J, the junction contained 14 bases not matched to a gene. Germline V gene sequence: CDR1 SGHNT, CDR2 YYREEE (reference sequence). CDR3 DNA sequence: TGTGCCAGCAGCCCATACGGGACTAGCGGGAGTCACGGGAACCAAGAGACCCAGTACTTC. Protein: CASSPYGTSGSHGNQETQYF.

This clonotype was picked up a small number of times. V usage is TRBV2 and J usage is TRBJ1-6; 11 bases fit TRBD1. V shed 4 bases, J shed 7 bases, and the junction held 6 bases outside the gene matches. Per germline, CDR1 SNHLY and CDR2 FYNNEI. The CDR3 runs 16 residues. The CDR3 reads CASSGDRGFDNSPLHF. The DNA of the CDR3 is TGTGCCAGCAGTGGGGACAGGGGGTTCGACAATTCACCCCTCCACTTT.

The chain joins TRBV28 to TRBJ2-4; perhaps D is TRBD1 or TRBD2 (5 bases each). Trimming stripped 8 bases from V and 2 bases from J, with 10 bases between. The CDR3 sequence is 13 residues long. Germline V gene lookup returns CDR1 MDHEN and CDR2 SYDVKM. CDR3 DNA: TGTGCCAGCCATGAGGGGTCCAAAAACATTCAGTACTTC. Translation gives CASHEGSKNIQYF.

The genes are TRBV29-1 and TRBJ2-2; D may be TRBD1 (6 bases). This CDR3 contains 13 residues. CDR1 is SQVTM, CDR2 ANQGSEA, per germline. Trimming removed 5 bases at V and 4 bases at J, with 11 bases between. The CDR3 coding sequence is TGCAGCGTTCGGGTAGGGGGCACCGGGGAGCTGTTTTTT. Its protein is CSVRVGGTGELFF.

This clonotype was observed many times. This chain joins TRBV29-1 and TRBJ2-5, with 12 bases identical to TRBD2. V trimming: 4 bases; J trimming: 5 bases; junction bases outside the gene matches: 5. From germline, CDR1 is SQVTM and CDR2 ANQGSEA. The CDR3 spans 14 residues. The CDR3 reads CSVAASGRVETQYF. In DNA, the CDR3 is TGCAGCGTTGCGGCTAGCGGGAGGGTGGAGACCCAGTACTTC.

This clonotype was recorded a few times. The V gene is TRBV6-2 or TRBV6-3, the J gene TRBJ1-1; 8 nucleotides match TRBD1. The CDR3 loop spans 16 amino acids. Per germline, CDR1 MNHEY and CDR2 SVGEGT. Trimming at V came to 5 bases and at J to 2 bases, leaving 10 bases not matched to a gene. CDR3: CASSTRDRQLNTEAFF. The CDR3 region has the DNA TGTGCCAGCAGTACCCGGGACAGGCAACTCAACACTGAAGCTTTCTTT.

This clonotype has ten or more counts. The CDR3 reads CASRWNTGGGSPLHF. CDR3 DNA sequence: TGTGCCAGCCGATGGAACACAGGGGGAGGATCACCCCTCCACTTT. The J gene is TRBJ1-6, the V gene TRBV7-2, with TRBD1 identical over 8 bases. Germline V lookup: CDR1 SGHTA, CDR2 FQGNSA. Trimming removed 8 bases from V and 10 bases from J; junction bases left unmatched: 13. The CDR3 length is 15 residues.

This clonotype appeared a few times. The V gene is TRBV30, the J gene TRBJ2-7; no clear D gene. The CDR3 totals 13 residues. The V end lost 4 bases, the J end lost 0 bases, and 10 bases lay between the germline ends. CDR1 and CDR2 (germline): GTSNPN, SVGIG (reference sequence). The CDR3 here is CAWNLAFSYEQYF. CDR3 nucleotides: TGTGCCTGGAACTTGGCTTTCTCCTACGAGCAGTACTTC.